The rows below give T cell receptor beta chains drawn from one sample of a study of neurological immune-mediated disorders. Using its own MiXCR run on the 5' RACE reads, TCRdb lists one record per CDR3 protein. Of approximately 82,000 distinct CDR3 sequences listed, under 15% are singletons. Sequenced material: PBMCs. Receptor source: a female donor with HTLV-1-associated myelopathy (HAM/TSP). The CDR3 runs from the conserved cysteine through the conserved F or W. D genes are given only for firm matches. Rows give clone size only sometimes, using once, few, many, or a class for an expanded clone.

CDR3aa: CASSFEQGIGYF
CDR3nt: TGTGCCAGCAGTTTCGAACAGGGGATAGGGTACTTC
abundance: many
v_gene: TRBV12-3/TRBV12-4
d_gene: TRBD1
j_gene: TRBJ2-4

CDR3aa: CSVRQGAESATQYF
CDR3nt: TGCAGCGTAAGACAGGGGGCCGAGTCAGCCACGCAGTATTTT
abundance: few
v_gene: TRBV29-1
d_gene: TRBD1
j_gene: TRBJ2-3

CDR3aa: CASSPSGTARTDTQYF
CDR3nt: TGTGCCAGCAGTCCCTCTGGGACAGCGAGAACAGATACGCAGTATTTT
abundance: many
v_gene: TRBV27
d_gene: TRBD1
j_gene: TRBJ2-3

CDR3aa: CASSYSMATSTDTQYF
CDR3nt: TGTGCCAGCAGTTACTCGATGGCAACTAGCACAGATACGCAGTATTTT
abundance: many
v_gene: TRBV6-5
d_gene: -
j_gene: TRBJ2-3

CDR3aa: CASSPSSGGHYEQYF
CDR3nt: TGTGCCAGTAGTCCTTCTAGCGGGGGCCACTACGAGCAGTACTTC
abundance: many
v_gene: TRBV19
d_gene: TRBD2
j_gene: TRBJ2-7

CDR3aa: CSARDWGFPTEAFF
CDR3nt: TGCAGTGCTAGGGATTGGGGTTTTCCCACTGAAGCTTTCTTT
abundance: many
v_gene: TRBV20-1
d_gene: -
j_gene: TRBJ1-1

CDR3aa: CASSTLGGRSLEAFF
CDR3nt: TGTGCCAGCAGTACCCTAGGAGGGCGTTCTCTAGAAGCTTTCTTT
abundance: -
v_gene: TRBV25-1
d_gene: -
j_gene: TRBJ1-1

CDR3aa: CSASQGARTEAFF
CDR3nt: TGCAGTGCTAGCCAGGGGGCGCGTACTGAAGCTTTCTTT
abundance: many
v_gene: TRBV20-1
d_gene: TRBD1
j_gene: TRBJ1-1

CDR3aa: CASSPETDTQYF
CDR3nt: TGCGCCAGCAGCCCTGAGACAGATACGCAGTATTTT
abundance: many
v_gene: TRBV5-1
d_gene: -
j_gene: TRBJ2-3

CDR3aa: CASSPSGESGYTF
CDR3nt: TGTGCCAGCAGCCCTTCAGGGGAGAGTGGCTACACCTTC
abundance: many
v_gene: TRBV3-1
d_gene: -
j_gene: TRBJ1-2

CDR3aa: CSARVLKTSGGRGGNEQFF
CDR3nt: TGCAGTGCTAGAGTTTTAAAGACTAGCGGGGGCCGGGGAGGCAATGAGCAGTTCTTC
abundance: many
v_gene: TRBV20-1
d_gene: TRBD2
j_gene: TRBJ2-1

CDR3aa: CASSPRQTYEQYF
CDR3nt: TGTGCCAGCAGCCCAAGACAAACCTACGAGCAGTACTTC
abundance: many
v_gene: TRBV12-3/TRBV12-4
d_gene: -
j_gene: TRBJ2-7

CDR3aa: CASSTYAPGDEQYF
CDR3nt: TGCGCCAGCAGCACTTACGCTCCGGGCGACGAGCAGTACTTC
abundance: many
v_gene: TRBV5-1
d_gene: -
j_gene: TRBJ2-7